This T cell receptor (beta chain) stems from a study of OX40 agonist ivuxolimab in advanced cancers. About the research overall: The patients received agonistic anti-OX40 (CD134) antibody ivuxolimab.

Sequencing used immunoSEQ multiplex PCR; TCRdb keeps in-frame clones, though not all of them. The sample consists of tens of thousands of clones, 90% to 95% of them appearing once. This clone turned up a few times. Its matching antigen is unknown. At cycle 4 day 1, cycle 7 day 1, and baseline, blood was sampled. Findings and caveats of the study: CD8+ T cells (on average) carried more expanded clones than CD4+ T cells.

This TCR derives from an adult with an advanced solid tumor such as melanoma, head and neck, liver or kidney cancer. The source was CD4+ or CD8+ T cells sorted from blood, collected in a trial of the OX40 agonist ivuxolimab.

For the CDR3, the DNA is TGTGCCAGCAGTTGGACAGGGGTATATGAAGCTTTCTTT. Its translation is CASSWTGVYEAFF. V is TRBV28 and J is TRBJ1-1; 9 positions match TRBD1. This CDR3 spans 13 amino acids. Germline V gene lookup returns CDR1 MDHEN and CDR2 SYDVKM. Trimming at V came to 4 bases and at J to 7 bases, leaving 4 bases not matched to a gene.